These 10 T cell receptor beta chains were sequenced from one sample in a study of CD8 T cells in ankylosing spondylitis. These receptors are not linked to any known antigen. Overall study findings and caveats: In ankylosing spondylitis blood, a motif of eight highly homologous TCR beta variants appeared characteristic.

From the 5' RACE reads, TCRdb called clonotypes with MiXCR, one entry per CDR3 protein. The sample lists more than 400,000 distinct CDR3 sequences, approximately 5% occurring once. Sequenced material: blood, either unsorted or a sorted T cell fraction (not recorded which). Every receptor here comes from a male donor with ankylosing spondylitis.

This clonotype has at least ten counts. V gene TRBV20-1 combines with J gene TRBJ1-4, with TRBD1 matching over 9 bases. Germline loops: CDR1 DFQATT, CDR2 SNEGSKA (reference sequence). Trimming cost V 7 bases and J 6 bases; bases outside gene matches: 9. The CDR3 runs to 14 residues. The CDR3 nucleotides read TGCAGTGTCGCACAGGGGGCGATGGATGAAAAACTGTTTTTT. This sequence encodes CSVAQGAMDEKLFF.

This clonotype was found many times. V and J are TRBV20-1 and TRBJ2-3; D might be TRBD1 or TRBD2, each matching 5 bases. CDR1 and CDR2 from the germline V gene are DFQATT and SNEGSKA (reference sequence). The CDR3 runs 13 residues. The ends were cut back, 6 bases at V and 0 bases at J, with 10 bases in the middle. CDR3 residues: CSAGDGSTDTQYF. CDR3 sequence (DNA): TGCAGTGCAGGGGACGGTAGCACAGATACGCAGTATTTT.

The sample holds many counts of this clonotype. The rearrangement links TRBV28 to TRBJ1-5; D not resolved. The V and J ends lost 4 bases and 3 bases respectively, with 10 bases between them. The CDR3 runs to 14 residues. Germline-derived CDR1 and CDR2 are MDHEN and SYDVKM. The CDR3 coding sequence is TGTGCCAGCAGTTCCACAGCGGTCAATCAGCCCCAGCATTTT. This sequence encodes CASSSTAVNQPQHF.

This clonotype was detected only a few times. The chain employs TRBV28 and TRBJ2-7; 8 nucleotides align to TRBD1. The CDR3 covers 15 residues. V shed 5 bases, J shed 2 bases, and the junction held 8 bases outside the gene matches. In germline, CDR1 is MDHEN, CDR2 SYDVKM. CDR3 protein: CASSPTGAAPYEQYF. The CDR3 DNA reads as TGTGCCAGCAGTCCGACAGGGGCGGCCCCCTACGAGCAGTACTTC.

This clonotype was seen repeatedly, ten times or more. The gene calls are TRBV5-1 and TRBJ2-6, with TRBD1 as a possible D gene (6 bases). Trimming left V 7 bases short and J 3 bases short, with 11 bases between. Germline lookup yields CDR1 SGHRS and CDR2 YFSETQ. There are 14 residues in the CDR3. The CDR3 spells CASSTGSGANVLTF. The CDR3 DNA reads TGCGCCAGCTCTACAGGGAGTGGGGCCAACGTCCTGACTTTC. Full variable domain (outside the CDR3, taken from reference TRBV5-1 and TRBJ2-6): KAGVTQTPRYLIKTRGQQVTLSCSPISGHRSVSWYQQTPGQGLQFLFEYFSETQRNKGNFPGRFSGRQFSNSRSEMNVSTLELGDSALYLCASSTGSGANVLTFGAGSRLTVL.

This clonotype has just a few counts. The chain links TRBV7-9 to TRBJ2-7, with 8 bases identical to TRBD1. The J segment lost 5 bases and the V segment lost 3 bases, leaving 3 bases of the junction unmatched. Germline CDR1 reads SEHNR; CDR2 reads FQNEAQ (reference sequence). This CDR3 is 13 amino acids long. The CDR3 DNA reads TGTGCCAGCAGCTTCCCGGGACAGGACGAGCAGTACTTC. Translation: CASSFPGQDEQYF.

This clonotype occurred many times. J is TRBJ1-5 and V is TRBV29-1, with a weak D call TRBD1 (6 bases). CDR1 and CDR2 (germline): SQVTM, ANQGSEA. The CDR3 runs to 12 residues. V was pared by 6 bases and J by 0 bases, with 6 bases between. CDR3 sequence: CSVRGSNQPQHF. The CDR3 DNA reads TGCAGCGTCAGGGGTAGCAATCAGCCCCAGCATTTT.

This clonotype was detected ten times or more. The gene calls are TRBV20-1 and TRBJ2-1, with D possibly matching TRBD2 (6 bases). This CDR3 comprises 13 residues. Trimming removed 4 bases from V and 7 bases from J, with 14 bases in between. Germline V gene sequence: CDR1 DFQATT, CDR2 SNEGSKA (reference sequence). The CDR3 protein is CSAKFPGGNEQFF. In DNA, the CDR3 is TGCAGTGCTAAGTTCCCAGGAGGGAATGAGCAGTTCTTC.

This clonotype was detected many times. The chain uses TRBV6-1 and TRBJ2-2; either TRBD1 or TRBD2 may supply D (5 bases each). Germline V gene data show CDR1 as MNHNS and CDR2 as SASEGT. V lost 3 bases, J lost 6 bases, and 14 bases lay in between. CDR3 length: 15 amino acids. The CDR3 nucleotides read TGTGCCAGCAGTGACCGGGACCCGGTGGCCGGGGAGCTGTTTTTT. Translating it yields CASSDRDPVAGELFF.

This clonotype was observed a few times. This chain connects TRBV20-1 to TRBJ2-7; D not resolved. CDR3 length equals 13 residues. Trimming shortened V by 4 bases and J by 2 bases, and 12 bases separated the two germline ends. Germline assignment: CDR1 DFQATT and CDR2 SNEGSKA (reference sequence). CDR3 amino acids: CSAKGPTTYEQYF. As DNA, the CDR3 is TGCAGTGCTAAAGGGCCCACGACCTACGAGCAGTACTTC.